The present T cell receptor (beta chain) was sequenced within a study of beta chain features in type 1 diabetes. The entirety of the isolated RNA underwent reverse transcription, so expressed TCRB transcripts were sequenced. TCRdb's copy holds only in-frame clones and misses some; the assay was immunoSEQ multiplex PCR. In the table there are around 280,000 clones, about 8.5% of which are singletons. In this sample, this clone turned up a few times. Per germline, CDR1 SEHNR and CDR2 FQNEAQ (reference sequence). V gave up 1 base and J gave up 0 bases; unmatched junction bases: 7. The CDR3 totals 17 residues.

The TCR sequence derives from a woman younger than 30 in good health. The sample was central memory CD4+ T cells from blood. The rearrangement links TRBV7-9 to TRBJ2-3; 7 positions agree with TRBD2. CDR3 nucleotide sequence: TGTGCCAGCAGCTTAGAGGTTCCCGGGGGGAGCACAGATACGCAGTATTTT. It specifies CASSLEVPGGSTDTQYF.